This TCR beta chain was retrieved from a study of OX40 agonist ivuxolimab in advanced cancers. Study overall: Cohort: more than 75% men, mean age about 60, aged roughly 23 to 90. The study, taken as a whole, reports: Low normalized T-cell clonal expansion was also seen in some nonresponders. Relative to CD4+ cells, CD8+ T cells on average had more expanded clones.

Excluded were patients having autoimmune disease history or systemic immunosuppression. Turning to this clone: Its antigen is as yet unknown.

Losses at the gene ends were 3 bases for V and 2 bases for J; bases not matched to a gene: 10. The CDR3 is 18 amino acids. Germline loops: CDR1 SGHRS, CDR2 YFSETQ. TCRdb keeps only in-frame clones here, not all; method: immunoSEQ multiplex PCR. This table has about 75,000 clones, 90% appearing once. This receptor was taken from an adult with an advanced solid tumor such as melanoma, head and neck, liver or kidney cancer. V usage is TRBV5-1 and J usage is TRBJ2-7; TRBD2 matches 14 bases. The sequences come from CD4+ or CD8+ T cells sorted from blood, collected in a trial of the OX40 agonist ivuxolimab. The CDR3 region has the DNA TGCGCCAGCAGCTCCAAAACCGGGACTAGCGGGAGTACCTACGAGCAGTACTTC. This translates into CASSSKTGTSGSTYEQYF.